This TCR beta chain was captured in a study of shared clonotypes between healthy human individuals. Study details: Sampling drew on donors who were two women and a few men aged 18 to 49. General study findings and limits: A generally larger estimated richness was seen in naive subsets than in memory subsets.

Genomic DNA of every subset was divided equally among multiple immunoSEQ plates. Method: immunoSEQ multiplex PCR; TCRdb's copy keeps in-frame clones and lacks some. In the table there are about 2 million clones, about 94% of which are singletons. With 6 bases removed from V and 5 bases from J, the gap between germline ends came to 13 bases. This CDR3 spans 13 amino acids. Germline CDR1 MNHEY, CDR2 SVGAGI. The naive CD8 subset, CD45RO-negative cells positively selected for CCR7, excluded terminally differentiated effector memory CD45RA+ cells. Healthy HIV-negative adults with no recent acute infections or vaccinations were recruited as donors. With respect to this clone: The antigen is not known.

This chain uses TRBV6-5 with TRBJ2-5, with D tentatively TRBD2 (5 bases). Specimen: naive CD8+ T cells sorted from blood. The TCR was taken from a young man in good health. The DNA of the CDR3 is TGTGCCAGCAGCCTAGACTGGGAGGAGACCCAGTACTTC. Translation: CASSLDWEETQYF.